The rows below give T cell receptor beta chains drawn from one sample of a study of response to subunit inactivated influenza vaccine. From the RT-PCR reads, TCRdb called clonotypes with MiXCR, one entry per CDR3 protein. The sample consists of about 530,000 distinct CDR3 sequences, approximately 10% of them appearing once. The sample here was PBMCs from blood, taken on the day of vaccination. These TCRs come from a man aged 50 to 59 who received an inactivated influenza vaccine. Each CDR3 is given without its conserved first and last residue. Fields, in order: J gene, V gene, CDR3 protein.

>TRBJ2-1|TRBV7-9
ASSLDVAEQF
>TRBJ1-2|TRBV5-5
ASSLAGTGFAGYT
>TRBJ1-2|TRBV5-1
ASSWSSNNGYT
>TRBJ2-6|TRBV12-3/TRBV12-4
ASSWTGANVLT
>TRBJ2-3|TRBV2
ASSGTFEGDTQY
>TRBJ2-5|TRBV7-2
ASSLDGRSIGTQY
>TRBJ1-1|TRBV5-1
ASSSQEHTEAF
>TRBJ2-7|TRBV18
ASSRRGQGAYEQY
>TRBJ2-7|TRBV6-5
ASSYSVSGDYYEQY
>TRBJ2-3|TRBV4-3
ASSPGTSGSWSTDTQY
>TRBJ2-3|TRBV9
ASSTSGSITDTQY
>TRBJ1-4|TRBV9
ASSQDGKLF
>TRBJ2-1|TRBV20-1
SAKPGLAGLYNEQF
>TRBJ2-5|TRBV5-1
ASSEGQIQETQY
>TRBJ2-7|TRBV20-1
SARDLAGGAYYEQY
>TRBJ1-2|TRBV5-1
ASSHNTGGRDGYT
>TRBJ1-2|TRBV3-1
ASSQDSRSTGGYT
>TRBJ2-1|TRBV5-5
ASSPSWGSYNEQF
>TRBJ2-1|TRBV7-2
ASSSGQGRYNEQF
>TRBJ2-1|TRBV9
ASSVGERGEQI
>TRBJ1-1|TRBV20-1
SARISGGSSTEAF
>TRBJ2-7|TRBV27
ASSLTSGIGEQY
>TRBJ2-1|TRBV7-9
ASSLALTSSYNEQF
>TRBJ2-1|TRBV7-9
ASSLVGFNEQF
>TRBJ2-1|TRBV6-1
ASRDSQRGLGNEQF
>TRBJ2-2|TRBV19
ASSGGHRIPGELF
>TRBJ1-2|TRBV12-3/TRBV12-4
ASSLTSGVLYGYT
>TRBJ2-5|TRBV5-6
ASSLGSRETQY
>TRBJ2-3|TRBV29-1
SVTDRGRADTQY